This T cell receptor (beta chain) emerged from a study of immune evolution from preneoplasia to lung adenocarcinoma. Overall study findings and caveats: Normal lung had highest clonality; later lesions appeared denser, more diverse. Normal lung had the highest top T cell clone frequencies.

The CDR3 has 17 residues. V gave up 5 bases and J gave up 1 base; unmatched junction bases: 12. CDR1 and CDR2 (germline): LNHDA, SQIVND (reference sequence). Patient tissue came from resections in Japan or China, 2014–2017. Macro-dissection enriched premalignant or tumor cells before nucleic acid extraction. This clone was counted a few times. Antigen: not known. The table came from immunoSEQ multiplex PCR; TCRdb's copy has only in-frame clones and leaves some out. Here the sample spans thousands of clones, over 80% being singletons. The sequenced material came from FFPE minimally invasive lung adenocarcinoma tissue. The rearrangement links TRBV19 to TRBJ1-1; 8 nucleotides match TRBD1. The TCR comes from a person aged 70 to 80 with lung adenocarcinoma. The CDR3 DNA is TGTGCCAGTAGTTCTGGACAGGGCGAATTTGCGAACACTGAAGCTTTCTTT. It codes for CASSSGQGEFANTEAFF.